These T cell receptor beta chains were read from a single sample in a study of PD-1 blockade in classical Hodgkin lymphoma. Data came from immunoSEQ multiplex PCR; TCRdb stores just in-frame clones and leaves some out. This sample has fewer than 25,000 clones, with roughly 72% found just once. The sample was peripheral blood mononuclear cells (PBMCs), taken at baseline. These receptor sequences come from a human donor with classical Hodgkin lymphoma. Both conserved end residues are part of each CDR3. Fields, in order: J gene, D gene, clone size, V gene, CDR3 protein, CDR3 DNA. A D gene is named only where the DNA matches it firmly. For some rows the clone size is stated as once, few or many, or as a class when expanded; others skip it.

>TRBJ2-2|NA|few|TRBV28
CASSLRRGPRTGELFF
TGTGCCAGCAGTTTGCGGAGGGGGCCGAGGACCGGGGAGCTGTTTTTT
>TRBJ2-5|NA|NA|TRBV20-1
CSASTGSQNF
TGCAGTGCTAGTACGGGCTCTCAGAACTTC
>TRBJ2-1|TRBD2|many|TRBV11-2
CASRGLKREGRWNEQFF
TGTGCCAGCAGGGGTCTAAAGCGGGAGGGCCGGTGGAATGAGCAGTTCTTC
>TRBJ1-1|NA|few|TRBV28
CASRPISISEAFF
TGTGCCAGCAGGCCCATAAGTATATCTGAAGCTTTCTTT
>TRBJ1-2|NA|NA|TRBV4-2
CASSQLYGHYTF
TGTGCCAGCAGCCAACTCTACGGACACTACACCTTC
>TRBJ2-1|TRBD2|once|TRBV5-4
CASSSRTSGTGEQFF
TGTGCCAGCAGCTCTCGGACTAGCGGGACAGGTGAGCAGTTCTTC
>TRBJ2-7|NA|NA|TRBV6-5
CASSPTAKGQYF
TGTGCCAGCAGCCCTACCGCAAAGGGTCAGTACTTC
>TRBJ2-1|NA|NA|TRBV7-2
CASSPYNTAVYNEQFF
TGTGCCAGCAGCCCGTACAACACAGCGGTCTACAATGAGCAGTTCTTC
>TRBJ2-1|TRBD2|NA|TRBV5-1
CASGRENEQFF
TGCGCCAGCGGGAGGGAGAATGAGCAGTTCTTC
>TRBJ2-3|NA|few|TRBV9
CASSLRPVIGTDTQYF
TGTGCCAGCAGCCTCAGACCCGTCATCGGCACAGATACGCAGTATTTT
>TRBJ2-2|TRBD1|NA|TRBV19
CASSPRGTGGSNTGELFF
TGTGCCAGTAGTCCCCGTGGGACAGGGGGATCGAACACCGGGGAGCTGTTTTTT
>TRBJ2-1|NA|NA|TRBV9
CASSVAQGSGTYNEQFF
TGTGCCAGCAGCGTAGCTCAGGGGAGCGGAACCTACAATGAGCAGTTCTTC
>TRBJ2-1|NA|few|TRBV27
CASSLTGHEQFF
TGTGCCAGCAGTCTGACGGGCCATGAGCAGTTCTTC
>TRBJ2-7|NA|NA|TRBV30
CAWSIIVEEQYF
TGTGCCTGGAGTATTATAGTGGAAGAGCAGTACTTC
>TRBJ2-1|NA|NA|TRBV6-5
CASSTGDESRFF
TGTGCCAGCAGTACGGGGGACGAGAGCCGGTTCTTC
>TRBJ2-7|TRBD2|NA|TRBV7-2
CASSLTSGGSYEQYF
TGTGCCAGCAGCTTGACTAGCGGGGGGTCCTACGAGCAGTACTTC
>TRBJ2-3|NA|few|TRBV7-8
CASSLQRPTDTQYF
TGTGCCAGCAGCTTACAACGGCCCACAGATACGCAGTATTTT
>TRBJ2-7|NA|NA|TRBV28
CASKAAVTYEQYF
TGTGCCAGCAAAGCGGCCGTAACCTACGAGCAGTACTTC
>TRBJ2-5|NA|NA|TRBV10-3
CAISDPRGAGETQYF
TGTGCCATCAGTGACCCACGGGGGGCAGGAGAGACCCAGTACTTC
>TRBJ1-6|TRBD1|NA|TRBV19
CASSLTGESYNSPLHF
TGTGCCAGTAGTTTGACAGGGGAGTCCTATAATTCACCCCTCCACTTT
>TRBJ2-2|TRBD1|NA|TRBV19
CASSTQPGQGYRTGELFF
TGTGCCAGTAGTACCCAACCGGGACAGGGTTATCGTACCGGGGAGCTGTTTTTT
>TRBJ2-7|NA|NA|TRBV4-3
CASSQDQGSYEQYF
TGCGCCAGCAGCCAAGATCAGGGTTCCTACGAGCAGTACTTC
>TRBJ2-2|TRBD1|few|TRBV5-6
CASSLVAGGTGELFF
TGTGCCAGCAGCTTGGTGGCAGGGGGCACCGGGGAGCTGTTTTTT
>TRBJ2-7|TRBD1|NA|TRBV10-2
CASRAGTDSYEQYF
TGCGCCAGCAGAGCCGGGACAGACTCCTACGAGCAGTACTTC
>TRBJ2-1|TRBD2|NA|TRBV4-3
CASSQASGSDEQFF
TGCGCCAGCAGCCAGGCTAGCGGGAGCGATGAGCAGTTCTTC
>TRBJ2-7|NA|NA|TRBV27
CASSWTGTSYEQYF
TGTGCCAGCAGTTGGACGGGAACCTCCTACGAGCAGTACTTC
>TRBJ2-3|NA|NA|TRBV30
CAWSVGTVNTDTQYF
TGTGCCTGGAGTGTGGGAACAGTAAACACAGATACGCAGTATTTT
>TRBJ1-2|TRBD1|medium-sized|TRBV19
CASRLDRDRGSGYTF
TGTGCCAGTAGATTAGACCGGGACAGGGGAAGCGGCTACACCTTC
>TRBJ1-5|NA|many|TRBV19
CASGRGPHNQPQHF
TGTGCCAGTGGTCGGGGTCCCCACAATCAGCCCCAGCATTTT
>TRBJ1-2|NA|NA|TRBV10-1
CASRPGQKEEEGYTF
TGCGCCAGCAGACCCGGACAGAAGGAAGAGGAAGGCTACACCTTC
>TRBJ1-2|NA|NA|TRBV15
CATSRDYSGRGNYGYTF
TGTGCCACCAGCAGAGATTATTCCGGGAGGGGCAACTATGGCTACACCTTC
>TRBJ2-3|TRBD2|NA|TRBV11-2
CASSFPGLAPSTDTQYF
TGTGCCAGCAGCTTTCCGGGACTAGCGCCGAGCACAGATACGCAGTATTTT
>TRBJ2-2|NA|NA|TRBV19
CASSISRNQYTGELFF
TGTGCCAGTAGTATTTCCCGGAACCAATACACCGGGGAGCTGTTTTTT
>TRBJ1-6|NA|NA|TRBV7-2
CASSPRGGSWNSPLHF
TGTGCCAGCAGCCCTCGCGGGGGCTCGTGGAATTCACCCCTCCACTTT
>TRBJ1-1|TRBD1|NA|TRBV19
CATVGDRGVTEAFF
TGTGCCACGGTAGGGGACAGGGGGGTCACTGAAGCTTTCTTT
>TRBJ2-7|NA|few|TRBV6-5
CASSYVQGPGEQYF
TGTGCCAGCAGTTACGTCCAGGGGCCGGGGGAGCAGTACTTC
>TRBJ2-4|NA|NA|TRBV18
CASSPPSIGTTDIQYF
TGTGCCAGCTCACCACCGAGTATTGGGACAACGGACATTCAGTACTTC
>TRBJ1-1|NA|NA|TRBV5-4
CASSLRATEAFF
TGTGCCAGCAGCTTGAGGGCGACTGAAGCTTTCTTT
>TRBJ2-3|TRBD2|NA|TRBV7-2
CASSSGTSGGRTQYF
TGTGCCAGCAGCTCGGGGACTAGCGGGGGGAGAACGCAGTATTTT
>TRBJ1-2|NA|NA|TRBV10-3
CAILLGYGYTF
TGTGCCATCCTGCTCGGATATGGCTACACCTTC
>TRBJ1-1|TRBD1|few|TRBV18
CASSPDRGTEAFF
TGTGCCAGCTCACCCGACAGGGGCACTGAAGCTTTCTTT
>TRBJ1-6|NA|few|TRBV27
CASSLSPGAGSPLHF
TGTGCCAGCAGTTTATCGCCCGGGGCCGGGTCACCCCTCCACTTT
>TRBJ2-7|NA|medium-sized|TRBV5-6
CASSLALAGSYEQYF
TGTGCCAGCAGCTTGGCGCTAGCAGGGAGCTACGAGCAGTACTTC
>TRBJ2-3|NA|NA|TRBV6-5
CASSKADTQYF
TGTGCCAGCAGCAAAGCAGATACGCAGTATTTT